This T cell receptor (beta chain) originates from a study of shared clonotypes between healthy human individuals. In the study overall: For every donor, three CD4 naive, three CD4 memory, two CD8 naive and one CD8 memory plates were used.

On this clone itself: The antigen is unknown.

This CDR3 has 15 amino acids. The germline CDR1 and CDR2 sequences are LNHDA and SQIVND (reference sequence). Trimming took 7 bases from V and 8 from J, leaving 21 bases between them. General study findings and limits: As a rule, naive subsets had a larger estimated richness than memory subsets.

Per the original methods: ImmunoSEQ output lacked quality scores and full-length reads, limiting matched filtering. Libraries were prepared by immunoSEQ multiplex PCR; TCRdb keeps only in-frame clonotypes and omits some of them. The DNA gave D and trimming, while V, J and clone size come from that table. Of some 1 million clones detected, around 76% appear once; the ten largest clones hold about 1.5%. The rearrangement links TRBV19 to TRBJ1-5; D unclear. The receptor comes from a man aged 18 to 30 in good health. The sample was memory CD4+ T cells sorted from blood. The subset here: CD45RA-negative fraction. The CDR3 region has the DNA TGTGCCAGTACCCAATTCGACGGACTACATGAGCCCCAGCATTTT. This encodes CASTQFDGLHEPQHF.